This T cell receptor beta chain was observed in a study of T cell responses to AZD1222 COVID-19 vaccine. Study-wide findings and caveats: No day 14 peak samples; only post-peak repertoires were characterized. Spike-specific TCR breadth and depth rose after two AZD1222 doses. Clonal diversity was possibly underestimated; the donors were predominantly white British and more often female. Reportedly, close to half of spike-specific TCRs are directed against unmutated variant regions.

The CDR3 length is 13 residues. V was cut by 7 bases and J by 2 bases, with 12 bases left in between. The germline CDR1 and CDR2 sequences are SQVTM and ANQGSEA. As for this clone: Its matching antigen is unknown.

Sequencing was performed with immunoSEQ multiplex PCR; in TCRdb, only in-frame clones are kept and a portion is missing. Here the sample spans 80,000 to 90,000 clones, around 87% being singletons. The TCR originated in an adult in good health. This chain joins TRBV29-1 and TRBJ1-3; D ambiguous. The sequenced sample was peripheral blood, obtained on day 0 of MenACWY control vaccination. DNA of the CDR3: TGCAGCGCGTGGTCGAGAGCTGGAAACACCATATATTTT. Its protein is CSAWSRAGNTIYF.